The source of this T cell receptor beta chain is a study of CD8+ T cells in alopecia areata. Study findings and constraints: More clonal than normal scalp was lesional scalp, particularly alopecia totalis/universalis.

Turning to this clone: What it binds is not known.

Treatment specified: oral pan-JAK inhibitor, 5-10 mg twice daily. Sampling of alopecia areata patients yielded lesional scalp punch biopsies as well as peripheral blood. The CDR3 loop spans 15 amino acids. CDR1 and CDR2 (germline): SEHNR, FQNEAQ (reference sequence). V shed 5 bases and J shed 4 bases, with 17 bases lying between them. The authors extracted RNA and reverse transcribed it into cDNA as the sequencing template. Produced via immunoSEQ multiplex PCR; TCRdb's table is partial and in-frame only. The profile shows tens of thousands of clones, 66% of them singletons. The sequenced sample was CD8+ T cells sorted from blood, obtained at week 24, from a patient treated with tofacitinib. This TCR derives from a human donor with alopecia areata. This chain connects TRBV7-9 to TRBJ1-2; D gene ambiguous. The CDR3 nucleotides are TGTGCCAGCAGCACCTCCTTCGGGAGAATCTATGGCTACACCTTC. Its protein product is CASSTSFGRIYGYTF.